The 10 T cell receptor beta chains presented below share a single source sample, sequenced in a study of neurological immune-mediated disorders. In TCRdb, the 5' RACE reads were re-called with MiXCR into one record per CDR3 protein. The sample shows tens of thousands of distinct CDR3 sequences, less than 15% of them seen only once. The sequencing sample was made of PBMCs. These receptors originate from a woman aged 50 to 60 in good health.

This clonotype is medium-sized. The genes are TRBV5-1 and TRBJ2-1, with D uncertain. The V end lost 4 bases, the J end lost 0 bases, and 17 bases lay between the germline ends. Germline V lookup: CDR1 SGHRS, CDR2 YFSETQ. The CDR3 spans 17 residues. DNA of the CDR3: TGCGCCAGCAGCCCCTCTTCTACTGTGAGCTCCTACAATGAGCAGTTCTTC. This codes for CASSPSSTVSSYNEQFF.

There are many counts of this clonotype. V usage is TRBV20-1 and J usage is TRBJ2-3; a weak D match, TRBD1 (6 bases). Germline values: CDR1 DFQATT, CDR2 SNEGSKA (reference sequence). The V end was cut by 2 bases, the J end by 4 bases, with 16 bases between. This CDR3 has 15 residues. CDR3 amino acids: CSARLTGRGADTQYF. DNA for the CDR3: TGCAGTGCTAGACTGACAGGCCGGGGAGCAGATACGCAGTATTTT.

The table lists this clonotype with many counts. The genes are TRBV5-1 and TRBJ2-1; D remains ambiguous. The CDR3 spans 14 residues. The germline gives CDR1 SGHRS, CDR2 YFSETQ. V lost 0 bases, J lost 5 bases, and 9 bases lay in between. The CDR3 region is CASSLVLVNNEQFF. The CDR3 nucleotides are TGCGCCAGCAGCTTGGTCCTGGTAAACAATGAGCAGTTCTTC.

This clonotype has at least ten counts. The CDR3 is CASRSGTGGQPQHF. As DNA, the CDR3 is TGTGCCAGCAGGTCCGGGACAGGGGGTCAGCCCCAGCATTTT. The rearrangement uses TRBV12-3 or TRBV12-4 and TRBJ1-5; 11 bases are a match to TRBD1. CDR3 length: 14 residues. V trimming: 6 bases; J trimming: 6 bases; junction bases outside the gene matches: 4.

This rearrangement joins TRBV2 to TRBJ1-5; TRBD1 matches 8 bases. The CDR3 has 14 amino acids. Germline V lookup: CDR1 SNHLY, CDR2 FYNNEI. Trimming at V came to 4 bases and at J to 7 bases, leaving 6 bases not matched to a gene. The chain's CDR3 is CASSGQGSGQPQHF. In nucleotides, the CDR3 is TGTGCCAGCAGTGGACAGGGGAGCGGACAGCCCCAGCATTTT.

This clonotype was detected ten times or more. The V call is TRBV3-1, the J call TRBJ2-7; possible D gene TRBD1, 5 bases. Germline CDR1 is LGHDT and CDR2 is YNNKEL (reference sequence). Trimming left V 7 bases short and J 5 bases short, with 18 bases between. CDR3 size: 14 residues. The CDR3 DNA follows: TGTGCCAGCACCACGGGTCAGGGCTATCACGAGCAGTACTTC. Amino acids: CASTTGQGYHEQYF.

This clonotype was seen just once. This sequence may be a read error, since a much larger clone differs from it by one base. The chain recombines TRBV5-1 with TRBJ2-1, with D perhaps matching TRBD2 (6 bases). This CDR3 contains 14 residues. Germline V CDR1 and CDR2: SGHRS, YFSETQ. For the CDR3, the DNA is TGCGCCAGGAGCTTCGCTGGGGGGAACAATGAGCAGTTCTTC. Protein product: CARSFAGGNNEQFF.

This clonotype was detected ten times or more. The rearrangement joins TRBV12-3 or TRBV12-4 to TRBJ2-6; D ambiguous. The CDR3 spans 13 residues. V was cut by 8 bases and J by 2 bases, with 7 bases left in between. CDR3 sequence (DNA): TGTGCCAGCTGGCTGGCTGGGGCCAACGTCCTGACTTTC. Residues: CASWLAGANVLTF.

This clonotype has at least ten counts. The genes are TRBV5-1 and TRBJ2-1; 10 nucleotides line up with TRBD2. Germline-derived CDR1 and CDR2 are SGHRS and YFSETQ. V trimming: 3 bases; J trimming: 1 base; junction bases outside the gene matches: 4. This CDR3 has 16 amino acids. This chain's CDR3 is CASSSLAGGSYNEQFF. As DNA, the CDR3 is TGCGCCAGCAGCTCTTTAGCGGGAGGATCCTACAATGAGCAGTTCTTC.

This clonotype showed up many times. The chain combines TRBV20-1 with TRBJ1-1, with D possibly being TRBD1 (6 bases). Germline values: CDR1 DFQATT, CDR2 SNEGSKA (reference sequence). The V gene lost 0 bases and the J gene lost 0 bases, with 14 bases spanning the gap. The CDR3 totals 16 residues. The CDR3, as DNA: TGCAGTGCTAGAGATGGGACACATCAGTTGAACACTGAAGCTTTCTTT. Translated: CSARDGTHQLNTEAFF.